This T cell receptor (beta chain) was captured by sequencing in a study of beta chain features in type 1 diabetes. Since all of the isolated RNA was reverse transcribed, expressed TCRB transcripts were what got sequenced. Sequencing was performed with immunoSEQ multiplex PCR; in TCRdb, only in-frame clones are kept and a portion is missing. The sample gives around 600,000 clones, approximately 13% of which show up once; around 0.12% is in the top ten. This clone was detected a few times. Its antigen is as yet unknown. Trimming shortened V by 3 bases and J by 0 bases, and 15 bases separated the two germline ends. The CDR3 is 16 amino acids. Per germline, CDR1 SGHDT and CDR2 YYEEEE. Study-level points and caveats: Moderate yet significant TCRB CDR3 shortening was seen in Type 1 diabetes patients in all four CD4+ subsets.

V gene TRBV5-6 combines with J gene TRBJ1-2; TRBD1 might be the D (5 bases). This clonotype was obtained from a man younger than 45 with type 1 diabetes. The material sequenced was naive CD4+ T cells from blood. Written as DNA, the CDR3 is TGTGCCAGCAGCTCCCCAGGGTTAGGAGCTAACTATGGCTACACCTTC. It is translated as CASSSPGLGANYGYTF.